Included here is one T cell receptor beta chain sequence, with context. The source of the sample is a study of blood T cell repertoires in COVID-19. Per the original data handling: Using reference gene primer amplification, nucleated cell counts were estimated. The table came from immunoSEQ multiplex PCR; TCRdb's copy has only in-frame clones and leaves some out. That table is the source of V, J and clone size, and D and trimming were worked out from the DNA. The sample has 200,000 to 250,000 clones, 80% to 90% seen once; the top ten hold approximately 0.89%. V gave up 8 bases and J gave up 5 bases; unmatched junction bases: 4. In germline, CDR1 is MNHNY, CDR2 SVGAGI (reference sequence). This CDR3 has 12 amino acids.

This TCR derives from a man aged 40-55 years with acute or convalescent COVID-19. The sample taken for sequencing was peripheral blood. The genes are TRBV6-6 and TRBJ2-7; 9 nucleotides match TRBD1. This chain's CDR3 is CASLDRGHEQYF. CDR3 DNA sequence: TGTGCCAGCTTGGACAGGGGCCACGAGCAGTACTTC.